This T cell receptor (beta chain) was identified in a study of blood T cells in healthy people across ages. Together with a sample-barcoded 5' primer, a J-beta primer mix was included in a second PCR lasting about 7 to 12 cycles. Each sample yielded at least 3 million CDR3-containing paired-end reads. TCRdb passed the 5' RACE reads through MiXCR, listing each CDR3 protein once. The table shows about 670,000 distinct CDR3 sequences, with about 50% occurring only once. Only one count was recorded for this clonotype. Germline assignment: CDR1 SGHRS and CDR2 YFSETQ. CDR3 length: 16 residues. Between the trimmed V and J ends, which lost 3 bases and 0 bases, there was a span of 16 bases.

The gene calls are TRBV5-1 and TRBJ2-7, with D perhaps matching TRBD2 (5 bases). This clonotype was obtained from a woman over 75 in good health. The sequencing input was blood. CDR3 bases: TGCGCCAGCAGCTCGCCCGCCCGAGGGCACTCCTACGAGCAGTACTTC. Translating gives CASSSPARGHSYEQYF.